This is a list of T cell receptor beta chains from one sample in a study of human T cells and chemical hapten exposure. In TCRdb, the RACE reads were re-called with MiXCR into one record per CDR3 protein. The top ten clones hold around 2.3% of a sample with under 450,000 distinct CDR3 sequences, about 4.4% of them seen once. Sequencing used whole blood, obtained in connection with sensitization to the hapten diphenylcyclopropenone (DPC). The source is a woman aged 45 to 65 with alopecia areata. Some clones in this sample may be carry-over from other donors' samples. The CDR3 runs from the conserved cysteine through the conserved F or W.

j_call	v_call	cdr3_aa
TRBJ2-3	TRBV12-3/TRBV12-4	CASTLGTSGGDTQYF
TRBJ1-4	TRBV18	CASSPTAENEKLFF
TRBJ2-3	TRBV9	CASSVTGGPTDTQYF
TRBJ2-1	TRBV7-2	CASTQTGAAYNEQFF
TRBJ2-7	TRBV27	CASSWTGGDYEQYF
TRBJ2-7	TRBV12-3/TRBV12-4	CASSLSGNEQYF
TRBJ1-2	TRBV7-9	CASSRSGTQPFGYGYTF
TRBJ1-1	TRBV7-9	CASSPQGEQRAFF
TRBJ2-5	TRBV10-3	CAISGGIGETQYF
TRBJ2-1	TRBV15	CATSRDAGGRSYNEQFF
TRBJ2-1	TRBV5-4	CASSFPPGGGPGLEGLGTLNEQFF
TRBJ2-7	TRBV6-2/TRBV6-3	CASSQAGTGYEQYF
TRBJ2-7	TRBV6-2/TRBV6-3	CASSVGISSYEQYF
TRBJ2-7	TRBV2	CASSSTSGNQYF
TRBJ2-7	TRBV9	CASSVGSGSSYEQYF